The present entry profiles one T cell receptor beta chain with its context. The sample originates from a study of cytotoxic CD8 clonotypes in ibrutinib-treated CLL. The assay was immunoSEQ multiplex PCR, and TCRdb's table has in-frame clones only and misses some. Seen here are about 84,000 clones, around 84% observed once, and the top ten hold around 5%. Germline V gene lookup returns CDR1 SGHTA and CDR2 FQGNSA. CDR3 length: 15 residues. J gave up 9 bases and V 1 base, and 8 bases lay outside the gene matches. The chain has TRBV7-2 and TRBJ2-7; 11 positions match TRBD2. The sample in question was PBMCs, obtained before ibrutinib treatment. The origin of this receptor is a human donor with chronic lymphocytic leukemia. DNA for the CDR3: TGTGCCAGCAGCTTAGGGATAGCGGGAGGGCCGGCGCAGTACTTC. Protein sequence: CASSLGIAGGPAQYF.